Each of the 6 T cell receptor beta chains below was sequenced from the same sample in a study of T cells in localized non-small cell lung cancer. This table comes from immunoSEQ multiplex PCR, and its TCRdb copy is limited to in-frame clones, with some not included. The sample lists 1,400 to 1,500 clones; more than 15% were seen once. The sample consisted of lung tumor tissue, taken before any cancer treatment. All receptors derive from a male donor aged 60 or over with stage I lung adenocarcinoma.

This clone was picked up a small number of times. J is TRBJ2-1 and V is TRBV18; D is unclear. The V end was cut by 3 bases, the J end by 4 bases, with 13 bases between. Looked up from germline, CDR1 is KGHSH and CDR2 is LQKENI. This CDR3 region has 15 residues. The CDR3 region has the DNA TGTGCCAGCTCACCCCCGGCAGATTTATACAATGAGCAGTTCTTC. This translates into CASSPPADLYNEQFF.

The chain has TRBV23-1 and TRBJ2-3; 7 bases are shared with TRBD1. TRBV23-1 is an open reading frame whose function is uncertain. J lost 2 bases, V lost 6 bases, and 14 bases had no gene match. The length of the CDR3 is 17 residues. The CDR3 protein is CASSPGGSSDPTDTQYF. The CDR3 DNA sequence: TGCGCCAGCAGCCCAGGGGGTTCGAGCGACCCCACAGATACGCAGTATTTT.

This clone has just a few counts. The chain couples TRBV11-3 to TRBJ1-3; D remains unclear. V lost 5 bases, J lost 4 bases, and 12 bases lay in between. CDR1 and CDR2 (germline): SGHNT, YENEEA. The CDR3 has 14 amino acids. For the CDR3, the DNA is TGTGCCAGCAGCAACAGTGGGTACGGAAACACCATATATTTT. Protein: CASSNSGYGNTIYF.

Only one count was recorded for this clone. The chain recombines TRBV29-1 with TRBJ2-7, with 9 bases that match TRBD1. This CDR3 is built from 14 residues. Germline-derived CDR1 and CDR2 are SQVTM and ANQGSEA. V was pared by 0 bases and J by 5 bases, with 5 bases of the junction left unmatched. The chain's CDR3 is CSVEEGQGTDEQYF. Written as DNA, the CDR3 is TGCAGCGTTGAAGAGGGACAGGGAACGGACGAGCAGTACTTC.

This clone was picked up a small number of times. This chain uses TRBV19 with TRBJ2-3; TRBD2 aligns across 9 bases. The CDR3 loop spans 16 amino acids. The trim removed 0 bases at V and 4 bases at J, leaving 5 bases unmatched. Germline V lookup: CDR1 LNHDA, CDR2 SQIVND (reference sequence). The CDR3 spells CASSIDRREGPDTQYF. In DNA form, the CDR3 reads TGTGCCAGTAGTATAGATCGGCGGGAGGGCCCAGATACGCAGTATTTT.

The chain carries TRBV30 and TRBJ2-7, with 9 bases lining up with TRBD1. V shed 2 bases and J 2 bases; nucleotides not matched to a gene: 1. The germline CDR1 and CDR2 sequences are GTSNPN and SVGIG (reference sequence). The CDR3 sequence is 13 residues long. This chain's CDR3 is CAWSWTGAYEQYF. The DNA for the CDR3 is TGTGCCTGGAGTTGGACAGGGGCCTACGAGCAGTACTTC.